This T cell receptor beta chain originates from a study of blood T cell repertoires in COVID-19. Study-level information: The United States, Italy and Spain supplied acute and convalescent COVID-19 samples. Sources were T cells, B-cell-depleted T cells, or PBMCs; the material itself was cDNA or gDNA.

Under the authors' procedure: Reference gene primer amplification in the assay estimated nucleated cell counts. Clones were read by immunoSEQ multiplex PCR, and TCRdb kept only the in-frame ones, dropping some. V, J and clone size are taken as reported in that table, and D and trimming were inferred from the DNA itself. Of 250,000 to 300,000 clones listed, around 90% are singletons. Trimming at V came to 1 base and at J to 4 bases, leaving 3 bases not matched to a gene. The CDR3 consists of 15 residues. Germline V lookup: CDR1 SGHAT, CDR2 FQNNGV. Material: peripheral blood. This receptor was taken from a woman aged 40 to 50 with acute or convalescent COVID-19. V and J are TRBV11-2 and TRBJ1-1, with 10 bases identical to TRBD1. The CDR3 spells CASSLGTGGSTEAFF. As DNA, the CDR3 is TGTGCCAGCAGCTTAGGGACAGGGGGGAGCACTGAAGCTTTCTTT.